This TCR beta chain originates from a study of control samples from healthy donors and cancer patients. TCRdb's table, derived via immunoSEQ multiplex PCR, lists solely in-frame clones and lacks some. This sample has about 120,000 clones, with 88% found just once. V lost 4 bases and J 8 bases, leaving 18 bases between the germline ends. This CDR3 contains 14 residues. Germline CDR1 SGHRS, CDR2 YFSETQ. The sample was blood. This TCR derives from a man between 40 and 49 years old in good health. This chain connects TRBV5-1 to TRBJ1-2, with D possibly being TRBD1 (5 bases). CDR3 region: CASSLSMGVEGYTF. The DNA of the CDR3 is TGCGCCAGCAGCCTCTCCATGGGGGTGGAGGGCTACACCTTC. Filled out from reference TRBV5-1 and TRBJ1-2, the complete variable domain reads KAGVTQTPRYLIKTRGQQVTLSCSPISGHRSVSWYQQTPGQGLQFLFEYFSETQRNKGNFPGRFSGRQFSNSRSEMNVSTLELGDSALYLCASSLSMGVEGYTFGSGTRLTVV.